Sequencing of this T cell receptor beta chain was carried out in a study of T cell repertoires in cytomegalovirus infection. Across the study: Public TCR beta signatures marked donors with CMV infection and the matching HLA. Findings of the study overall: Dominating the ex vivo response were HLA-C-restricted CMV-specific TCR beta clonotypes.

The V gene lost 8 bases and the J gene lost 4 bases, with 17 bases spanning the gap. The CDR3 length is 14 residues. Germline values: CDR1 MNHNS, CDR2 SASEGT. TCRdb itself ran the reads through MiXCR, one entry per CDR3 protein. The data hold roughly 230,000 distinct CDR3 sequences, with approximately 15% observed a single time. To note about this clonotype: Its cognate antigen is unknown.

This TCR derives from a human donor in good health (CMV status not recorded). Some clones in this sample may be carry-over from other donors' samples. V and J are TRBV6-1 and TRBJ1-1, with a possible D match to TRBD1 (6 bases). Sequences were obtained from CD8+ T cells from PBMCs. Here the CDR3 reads CASGELDSSTEAFF. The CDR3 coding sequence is TGTGCCAGCGGGGAGTTGGACAGCTCCACTGAAGCTTTCTTT.